This T cell receptor beta chain is drawn from a study of shared T cell receptors in the human thymus. Some clones are missing from TCRdb's copy, which holds only in-frame ones; the method was immunoSEQ multiplex PCR. The sample holds about 660,000 clones, more than 75% seen once. The CDR3 is made up of 16 amino acids. V lost 0 bases, J lost 5 bases, and 8 bases stayed unmatched. Germline V gene lookup returns CDR1 SGDLS and CDR2 YYNGEE. The same data also contributed to another study, on human thymus T cells.

This chain connects TRBV9 to TRBJ2-1; 7 bases map to TRBD2. This TCR was recovered from a boy under two years old with a congenital heart defect. Sequences were obtained from thymocytes. The CDR3 DNA reads as TGTGCCAGCAGCGTAGGGTCTAGCGGTACCAACAATGAGCAGTTCTTC. Translating it yields CASSVGSSGTNNEQFF.